This T cell receptor (beta chain) originates from a study of cytotoxic CD8 clonotypes in ibrutinib-treated CLL. With sequencing, the targeted depth ranged from 1 in 200,000 to 1 in 1 million T cells. The data were produced by immunoSEQ multiplex PCR, yet TCRdb's version contains in-frame clones alone and is incomplete. The table has about 76,000 clones, less than 85% seen once. TCR beta libraries used about 2 micrograms of genomic DNA from cryopreserved PBMCs. CDR1 and CDR2 (germline): SNHLY, FYNNEI. Trimming stripped 7 bases from V and 2 bases from J, with 8 bases between. CDR3 length equals 13 residues.

Sequencing used PBMCs, obtained after 24 months of ibrutinib treatment. The sequence was collected from a human donor with chronic lymphocytic leukemia. The chain joins TRBV2 to TRBJ2-2; no reliable D call. The DNA of the CDR3 is TGTGCCAGCAATAAAGAAAACACCGGGGAGCTGTTTTTT. It yields the protein CASNKENTGELFF. The complete variable domain, with remaining parts taken from reference TRBV2 and TRBJ2-2, reads EPEVTQTPSHQVTQMGQEVILRCVPISNHLYFYWYRQILGQKVEFLVSFYNNEISEKSEIFDDQFSVERPDGSNFTLKIRSTKLEDSAMYFCASNKENTGELFFGEGSRLTVL.